Below, 8 T cell receptor beta chains from the same sample are listed, as sequenced in a study of long-term antiretroviral therapy in people with HIV. Version v3.0 of the immunoSEQ assay was performed at survey level. Only in-frame clones appear in the TCRdb table, and some are missing; sequencing was by immunoSEQ multiplex PCR. The sample carries some 17,000 clones, under 85% recorded once. Sequences were derived from unsorted PBMCs, sampled 2.1 to 2.2 years before starting antiretroviral therapy. The source is a man aged 25-40 years with HIV.

V usage is TRBV9 and J usage is TRBJ2-3, with 7 nucleotides matching TRBD2. CDR1 and CDR2 (germline): SGDLS, YYNGEE. The CDR3 runs to 15 residues. J gave up 1 base and V 3 bases, and 5 bases lay outside the gene matches. The DNA for the CDR3 is TGTGCCAGCAGCGCAACTAGCGCGGGCACAGATACGCAGTATTTT. It translates to CASSATSAGTDTQYF.

This chain joins TRBV5-1 and TRBJ2-7; 7 nucleotides match TRBD1. V lost 2 bases and J lost 4; bases outside the gene matches: 3. The CDR3 runs to 13 residues. CDR1 and CDR2 from the germline V gene are SGHRS and YFSETQ. Written as DNA, the CDR3 is TGCGCCAGCAGCTTTGGGACAGAGTACGAGCAGTACTTC. Its protein is CASSFGTEYEQYF. Full variable domain (outside the CDR3, taken from reference TRBV5-1 and TRBJ2-7): KAGVTQTPRYLIKTRGQQVTLSCSPISGHRSVSWYQQTPGQGLQFLFEYFSETQRNKGNFPGRFSGRQFSNSRSEMNVSTLELGDSALYLCASSFGTEYEQYFGPGTRLTVT.

The chain is built from TRBV5-8 and TRBJ2-2; 9 positions agree with TRBD1. With V trimmed by 4 bases and J by 4 bases, 5 bases remained unmatched. This CDR3 region has 15 residues. The V gene's germline CDR1 is SGHTS and CDR2 YDEGEE. The CDR3 region is CASSNGQGRTGELFF. As DNA, the CDR3 is TGTGCCAGCAGCAACGGACAGGGGCGCACCGGGGAGCTGTTTTTT.

The genes are TRBV6-1 and TRBJ1-3, with TRBD1 as a possible D gene (6 bases). V lost 0 bases to trimming and J lost 4 bases, with 10 bases between them. The CDR3 runs 15 residues. Germline lookup yields CDR1 MNHNS and CDR2 SASEGT. The DNA of the CDR3 is TGTGCCAGCAGTGAAGCCCGCAGGGGAGGAAACACCATATATTTT. Translating it yields CASSEARRGGNTIYF.

The rearrangement links TRBV4-3 to TRBJ2-2; TRBD1 or TRBD2 may be the D gene (5 bases each). In germline, CDR1 is LGHNA, CDR2 YSLEER. With 0 bases removed from V and 4 bases from J, the gap between germline ends came to 12 bases. The CDR3 has 16 residues. CDR3 coding DNA: TGCGCCAGCAGCCAAGAGGGGGTCCGGTTCACCGGGGAGCTGTTTTTT. It is translated as CASSQEGVRFTGELFF.

The chain couples TRBV5-5 to TRBJ2-7; a weak D match, TRBD1 (5 bases). V lost 4 bases to trimming and J lost 2 bases, with 10 bases between them. Germline CDR1 and CDR2: SGHKS and YYEKEE (reference sequence). The CDR3 spans 13 residues. CDR3 protein: CASSQQEPYEQYF. The CDR3 DNA reads as TGTGCCAGCAGCCAACAGGAACCCTACGAGCAGTACTTC.

This clone showed up just once. The chain couples TRBV7-7 to TRBJ2-6; D call uncertain. Germline lookup yields CDR1 SSHAT and CDR2 FNYEAQ (reference sequence). CDR3 length: 18 amino acids. Trimming removed 5 bases from V and 5 bases from J, with 22 bases in between. Written as DNA, the CDR3 is TGTGCCAGCAGCAAAAATACTAAGTGCCAAAGTCGGGCCAACGTCCTGACTTTC. Translation: CASSKNTKCQSRANVLTF.

On this clone itself: The junction shows a germline mismatch at one end, possibly a read error. The rearrangement links TRBV7-7 to TRBJ2-2; D unclear. This CDR3 region has 16 residues. Germline values: CDR1 SSHAT, CDR2 FNYEAQ (reference sequence). The CDR3 sequence: CASSPSSSPNTGELFF. For the CDR3, the DNA is TGTGCTAGCAGCCCGAGTAGCTCCCCGAACACCGGGGAGCTGTTTTTT. Using reference TRBV7-7 and TRBJ2-2 for the parts outside the CDR3, the full variable domain is GAGVSQSPRYKVTKRGQDVTLRCDPISSHATLYWYQQALGQGPEFLTYFNYEAQPDKSGLPSDRFSAERPEGSISTLTIQRTEQRDSAMYRCASSPSSSPNTGELFFGEGSRLTVL.